A selection of T cell receptor beta chains follows, all from one sample in a study of regulatory T cells. Produced via immunoSEQ multiplex PCR; TCRdb's table is partial and in-frame only. Among some 38,000 clones listed, over 75% were seen once. Sequencing input: conventional CD4+ T cells sorted from blood. The origin of the receptors is a person aged 18 to 29 with CD3G deficiency. Each CDR3 is given with its conserved first and last residue. A D gene is named only where the DNA matches it firmly. For some rows the clone size is stated as once, few or many, or as a class when expanded; others skip it.

v_call	d_call	j_call	clone_size	cdr3_nt	cdr3_aa
TRBV28	NA	TRBJ2-6	medium-sized	TGTGCCAGCAGCCCACGGGACGGCCCCTCTGGGGCCAACGTCCTGACTTTC	CASSPRDGPSGANVLTF
TRBV28	NA	TRBJ2-5	NA	TGTGCCAGCAGCTGGGGGAGGACAATGGGGGAGACCCAGTACTTC	CASSWGRTMGETQYF
TRBV28	TRBD1	TRBJ2-4	NA	TGTGCCAGCAGTGCCCAGGGGGTAGCCAAAAACATTCAGTACTTC	CASSAQGVAKNIQYF
TRBV28	TRBD1	TRBJ1-1	NA	TGTGCCAGCAGTTTTCCGGACAGGGGGCCTGCTTTCTTT	CASSFPDRGPAFF
TRBV18	TRBD1	TRBJ2-4	NA	TGTGCCAGCTCACGGGACAGGAACGGCATTCAGTACTTC	CASSRDRNGIQYF
TRBV6-1	NA	TRBJ2-7	NA	TGTGCCAGCAATCCCGGCGGGCAGGGTGCCCACGAGCAGTACTTC	CASNPGGQGAHEQYF
TRBV18	NA	TRBJ1-4	NA	TGTGCCAGCTCACCGGGATATGATGAAAAACTGTTTTTT	CASSPGYDEKLFF
TRBV6-1	TRBD1	TRBJ2-3	NA	TGTGCCAGCAGGGCGTACAGGGGATGGACAGATACGCAGTATTTT	CASRAYRGWTDTQYF
TRBV5-1	TRBD1	TRBJ1-4	once	TGCGCCAGCAGCACAACAGGGGAAGCGAATGAAAAACTGTTTTTT	CASSTTGEANEKLFF
TRBV28	NA	TRBJ2-7	NA	TGTGCCAGCAGTTTAGTAGGGAACGAGCAGTACTTC	CASSLVGNEQYF
TRBV5-1	NA	TRBJ2-5	NA	TGCGCCAGCAGCTTGGGGAGGGAAGAGACCCAGTACTTC	CASSLGREETQYF
TRBV19	NA	TRBJ2-3	NA	TGTGCCAGTAGTCTAGGCACAGATACGCAGTATTTT	CASSLGTDTQYF
TRBV7-8	TRBD1	TRBJ2-2	NA	TGTGCCAGCAGCCCCACCGGGACAGCAAACACCGGGGAGCTGTTTTTT	CASSPTGTANTGELFF